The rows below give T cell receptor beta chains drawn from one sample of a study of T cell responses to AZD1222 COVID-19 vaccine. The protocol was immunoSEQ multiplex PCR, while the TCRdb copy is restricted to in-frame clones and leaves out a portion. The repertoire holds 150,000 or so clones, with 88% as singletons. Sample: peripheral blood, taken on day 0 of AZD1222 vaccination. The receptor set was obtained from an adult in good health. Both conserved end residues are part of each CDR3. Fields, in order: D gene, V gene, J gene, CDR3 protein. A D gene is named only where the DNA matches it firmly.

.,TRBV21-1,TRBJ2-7,CASSKFASSGRRSSYEQYF
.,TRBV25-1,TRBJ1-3,CASSDSFSGNTIYF
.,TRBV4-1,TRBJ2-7,CASSQDWSYEQYF
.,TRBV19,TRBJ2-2,CASRSDTGELFF
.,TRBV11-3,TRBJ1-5,CAIKEGVLPGFNQPQHF
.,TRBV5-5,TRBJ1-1,CASSLAVKGDMNTEAFF
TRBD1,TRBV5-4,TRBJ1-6,CASSSPQGTHSPLHF
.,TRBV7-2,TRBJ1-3,CASSFTGPGNTIYF
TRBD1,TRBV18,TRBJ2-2,CASSPTGGDTGELFF
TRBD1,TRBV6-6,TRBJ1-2,CASSPDPRQGGGYGYTF
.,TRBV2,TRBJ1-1,CASTGHGDTEAFF
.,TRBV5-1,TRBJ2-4,CASSLAGLNNIQYF
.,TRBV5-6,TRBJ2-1,CASSLVSSGGWNEQFF
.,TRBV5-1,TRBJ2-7,CASSLGSGLRDEQYF
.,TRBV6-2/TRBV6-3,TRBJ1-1,CASSPDRMTFNTEAFF
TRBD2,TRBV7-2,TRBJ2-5,CASSSPGGTETQYF
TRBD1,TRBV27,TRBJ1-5,CASSTLYRGLGSNQPQHF
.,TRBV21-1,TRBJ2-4,CASSKQGVLAKNIQYF
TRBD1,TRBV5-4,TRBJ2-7,CASSNRDRGPYEQYF
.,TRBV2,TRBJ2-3,CASTQQDRTDTQYF